Reported below is one T cell receptor (beta chain). Its antigen is currently unknown. The authors made TCR beta libraries by quantitative 5'-RACE with molecular barcodes. TCRdb recomputed calls from the 5' RACE reads with MiXCR, one row per CDR3 protein. The table includes just under 550,000 distinct CDR3 sequences, roughly 13% detected once. V lost 6 bases, J lost 3 bases, and 10 bases lay in between. Germline V gene sequence: CDR1 SQVTM, CDR2 ANQGSEA. This CDR3 comprises 12 residues. This specimen belongs to a study of CD8 T cells in ankylosing spondylitis. Study-wide results and caveats: Seemingly characteristic of ankylosing spondylitis blood was a TCR beta motif consisting of 7 or 8 highly homologous variants.

The chain combines TRBV29-1 with TRBJ2-3; D unresolved. The sequence was obtained from a male donor with ankylosing spondylitis. Sequenced: blood, either unsorted or a sorted T cell fraction (not recorded which). CDR3 bases: TGCAGCGTGGGGTTAACGACAGATACGCAGTATTTT. It specifies CSVGLTTDTQYF.